The 7 T cell receptor beta chains listed next were all sequenced from one sample in a study of cytomegalovirus exposure and HLA in healthy donors. With 60 Vbeta and 13 Jbeta primers, the PCR was carried out. Profiled with immunoSEQ multiplex PCR; TCRdb holds only in-frame clones, not every one. The sample holds around 180,000 clones, roughly 86% seen once. Sequencing used PBMCs. These receptor sequences come from a girl aged 10 to 17 in good health and CMV-seropositive.

In this sample, this clone turned up once. The chain recombines TRBV7-9 with TRBJ1-2; D might be TRBD1 (5 bases). The germline CDR1 and CDR2 sequences are SEHNR and FQNEAQ (reference sequence). V lost 5 bases and J 4 bases, leaving 8 bases between the germline ends. This CDR3 contains 12 residues. CDR3 residues: CASSLRVYGYTF. As DNA, the CDR3 is TGTGCCAGCAGCCTCAGGGTCTATGGCTACACCTTC. Full variable domain (outside the CDR3, taken from reference TRBV7-9 and TRBJ1-2): DTGVSQNPRHKITKRGQNVTFRCDPISEHNRLYWYRQTLGQGPEFLTYFQNEAQLEKSRLLSDRFSAERPKGSFSTLEIQRTEQGDSAMYLCASSLRVYGYTFGSGTRLTVV.

V is TRBV14 and J is TRBJ1-4, with 7 nucleotides matching TRBD1. V gave up 0 bases and J gave up 8 bases; unmatched junction bases: 15. The CDR3 extends over 18 amino acids. CDR1 SGHDN and CDR2 FVKESK come from the germline V gene. This chain's CDR3 is CASSQDGFRGVLGEKLFF. The CDR3 DNA reads as TGTGCCAGCAGCCAAGATGGCTTCAGGGGGGTTCTAGGGGAAAAACTGTTTTTT. Full variable domain (remainder filled in from reference TRBV14 and TRBJ1-4): EAGVTQFPSHSVIEKGQTVTLRCDPISGHDNLYWYRRVMGKEIKFLLHFVKESKQDESGMPNNRFLAERTGGTYSTLKVQPAELEDSGVYFCASSQDGFRGVLGEKLFFGSGTQLSVL.

The chain links TRBV27 to TRBJ1-2, with TRBD1 matching over 7 bases. Germline V lookup: CDR1 MNHEY, CDR2 SMNVEV (reference sequence). The V gene end was trimmed by 8 bases and the J gene end by 3 bases; junction bases not matched to a gene: 12. This CDR3 is 15 amino acids long. DNA of the CDR3: TGTGCCAGCGCCCAAACTCTAGGACAGGACTATGGCTACACCTTC. Protein: CASAQTLGQDYGYTF.

CDR3 in amino acids: CASSEFGTDPTGELFF. The DNA for the CDR3 is TGTGCCAGCAGTGAGTTTGGGACAGATCCCACCGGGGAGCTGTTTTTT. The gene calls are TRBV6-4 and TRBJ2-2, with 7 nucleotides matching TRBD1. There are 16 residues in the CDR3. The germline V gene has CDR1 MRHNA and CDR2 SNTAGT. V was clipped by 3 bases and J by 4 bases; unmatched bases: 8.

The rearrangement joins TRBV27 to TRBJ1-5; 8 bases match TRBD1. Losses at the gene ends were 3 bases for V and 4 bases for J; bases not matched to a gene: 2. CDR3 size: 14 residues. Germline V gene data show CDR1 as MNHEY and CDR2 as SMNVEV (reference sequence). Written as DNA, the CDR3 is TGTGCCAGCAGTTTGGACAGGGAGAATCAGCCCCAGCATTTT. Translating gives CASSLDRENQPQHF.

The chain couples TRBV7-9 to TRBJ1-1, with 9 nucleotides matching TRBD1. Trimming took 4 bases from V and 4 from J; bases not matched to a gene: 7. This CDR3 spans 15 amino acids. CDR1 is SEHNR, CDR2 FQNEAQ, per germline (reference sequence). The CDR3 sequence: CASSSAGQGITEAFF. The CDR3 nucleotides read TGTGCCAGCAGCTCCGCCGGACAGGGGATCACTGAAGCTTTCTTT.

The chain joins TRBV7-8 to TRBJ2-1, with D maybe TRBD2 (7 bases). The V end was cut by 3 bases, the J end by 8 bases, with 17 bases between. The CDR3 totals 15 residues. Germline-derived CDR1 and CDR2 are SGHVS and FQNEAQ. CDR3 residues: CASSFLPKGGDEQFF. The DNA of the CDR3 is TGTGCCAGCAGCTTTTTGCCTAAGGGGGGGGATGAGCAGTTCTTC.